These T cell receptor beta chains were read from a single sample in a study of siplizumab effects on memory and regulatory T cells. This table comes from immunoSEQ multiplex PCR, and its TCRdb copy is limited to in-frame clones, with some not included. The repertoire holds approximately 94,000 clones, with 94% as singletons. Material for sequencing was non-Treg CD4+ T cells sorted from blood. The receptors were sampled from a human donor in good health. CDR3s include the opening cysteine and the closing phenylalanine or tryptophan. A D gene is named only where the DNA matches it firmly. Clone size is stated in some rows and not others, as once, few, many or a class when expanded.

d_call	clone_size	v_call	j_call	cdr3_nt	cdr3_aa
-	-	TRBV2	TRBJ2-7	TGTGCCAGCAGAAGGGACGGACTTTACGAGCAGTACTTC	CASRRDGLYEQYF
TRBD2	-	TRBV2	TRBJ2-1	TGTGCCAGCAGTGTCGCCCTAGCGGAAAATGAGCAGTTCTTC	CASSVALAENEQFF
-	once	TRBV9	TRBJ2-5	TGTGCCAGCAGCGTAGGGGGGACCCAAGAGACCCAGTACTTC	CASSVGGTQETQYF
TRBD1	-	TRBV10-2	TRBJ1-5	TGCGCCAACCCAGACAGGGTCAATCAGCCCCAGCATTTT	CANPDRVNQPQHF
-	few	TRBV27	TRBJ2-1	TGTGCCAGCAGTTACATCAATGAGCAGTTCTTC	CASSYINEQFF
TRBD1	-	TRBV6-1	TRBJ2-5	TGTGCCAGCAGTGAAAGACAGGGTTGGGGGACCCAGTACTTC	CASSERQGWGTQYF
TRBD2	-	TRBV5-1	TRBJ2-2	TGCGCCAGCAGCTTAAGCGGGAGGCTGAACACCGGGGAGCTGTTTTTT	CASSLSGRLNTGELFF
-	-	TRBV5-1	TRBJ2-2	TGCGCCAGCAGCACGGACGGGTCCGGGGAGCTGTTTTTT	CASSTDGSGELFF
TRBD1	-	TRBV18	TRBJ1-1	TGTGCCAGCTCACCTAACAGGGGGACCATGAACACTGAAGCTTTCTTT	CASSPNRGTMNTEAFF
TRBD1	-	TRBV2	TRBJ2-7	TGTGCCAGCAGTGGCAGGACAGGGGGGCGTTCGGAGCAGTACTTC	CASSGRTGGRSEQYF
-	-	TRBV5-1	TRBJ2-6	TGCGCCAGCAAGGACCCTGGGAGCTCTGGGGCCAACGTCCTGACTTTC	CASKDPGSSGANVLTF
-	-	TRBV10-3	TRBJ1-3	TGTGCCATCAGGGTAGGGAACCCGAGCTCTGGAAACACCATATATTTT	CAIRVGNPSSGNTIYF
TRBD2	-	TRBV6-1	TRBJ2-1	TGTGCCAGCAGTGAGTCGGCGGGAGGGCTTGGTGAGCAGTTCTTC	CASSESAGGLGEQFF
-	-	TRBV5-1	TRBJ2-3	TGCGCCACCAAACAACAGGAGAGCACAGATACGCAGTATTTT	CATKQQESTDTQYF
-	-	TRBV29-1	TRBJ2-7	TGCAGCGTTGAGTCGAGCTCCTACGAGCAGTACTTC	CSVESSSYEQYF
-	-	TRBV5-1	TRBJ2-2	TGCGCCAGCAGCCCACGGACAGCGAACACCGGGGAGCTGTTTTTT	CASSPRTANTGELFF
-	once	TRBV5-1	TRBJ2-3	TGCGCCAGCAGCTTGATTAGCGGCACAGATACGCAGTATTTT	CASSLISGTDTQYF
TRBD1	-	TRBV6-1	TRBJ2-6	TGTGCCAGCAGTGCCCGACAGGGAAGGAACTCTGGGGCCAACGTCCTGACTTTC	CASSARQGRNSGANVLTF
TRBD1	-	TRBV9	TRBJ2-7	TGTGCCAGGATGGACAGGGATTTATACGAGCAGTACTTC	CARMDRDLYEQYF
-	-	TRBV7-9	TRBJ2-1	TGTGCCAGCAGCGCCGGGACCATATACAATGAGCAGTTCTTC	CASSAGTIYNEQFF
TRBD1	-	TRBV11-3	TRBJ2-1	TGTGCCAGCAAAACCCAAGCAGGGGGTCCGGATGAGCAGTTCTTC	CASKTQAGGPDEQFF
TRBD1	-	TRBV30	TRBJ2-3	TGTGCCTGGAGTGTCTTACAGGCAGGGGGATCAGATACGCAGTATTTT	CAWSVLQAGGSDTQYF
TRBD2	-	TRBV11-3	TRBJ2-2	TGTGCCAGCAGCCCCGGGACTAGCTCGTTGACCGGGGAGCTGTTTTTT	CASSPGTSSLTGELFF
-	-	TRBV18	TRBJ1-1	TGTGCCAGCTCACCCAGACAGGAAGTGGGCACTGAAGCTTTCTTT	CASSPRQEVGTEAFF
-	-	TRBV9	TRBJ1-4	TGTGCCAGCAGCGTAGACGGGCAGGGAGGAGAAAAACTGTTTTTT	CASSVDGQGGEKLFF
-	-	TRBV7-5	TRBJ2-5	TGTGCCAGAAGCTTAGAAAGAGTAGGCAGGTTCTCAGAGACCCAGTACTTC	CARSLERVGRFSETQYF
-	-	TRBV5-1	TRBJ2-3	TGCGCCAGCAGGTTTAACGGAGGGGGCACAGATACGCAGTATTTT	CASRFNGGGTDTQYF
TRBD1	-	TRBV6-5	TRBJ2-3	TGTGCCAGCAAAAAAAGAGGGGGCTCAGATACGCAGTATTTT	CASKKRGGSDTQYF
TRBD1	once	TRBV5-5	TRBJ2-3	TGTGCCAGCAGCTTGGGGGCAGGGGGAACAGATACGCAGTATTTT	CASSLGAGGTDTQYF
-	few	TRBV4-1	TRBJ2-5	TGCGCCAGCAGCCAAGAAAGTAGACGGTTGGGGACCCAGTACTTC	CASSQESRRLGTQYF
TRBD1	-	TRBV16	TRBJ1-3	TGTGCCAGCAGACCGACAGGGACTGGAAACACCATATATTTT	CASRPTGTGNTIYF